The 22 T cell receptor beta chains listed next were all sequenced from one sample in a study of long-term antiretroviral therapy in people with HIV. Survey level was the resolution at which the v3.0 immunoSEQ assay ran. Clones were read by immunoSEQ multiplex PCR, and TCRdb kept only the in-frame ones, dropping some. This table holds fewer than 40,000 clones, approximately 86% found once. Here the sequenced sample was unsorted PBMCs, taken just before starting antiretroviral therapy. The receptors here all came from a woman between 18 and 29 years old with HIV.

The V gene is TRBV29-1, the J gene TRBJ1-2; 7 bases align to TRBD1. Germline values: CDR1 SQVTM, CDR2 ANQGSEA. V was pared by 7 bases and J by 3 bases, with 5 bases of the junction left unmatched. CDR3 length equals 12 residues. The CDR3 nucleotides are TGCAGCGAGAGACAGGGCGACTATGGCTACACCTTC. This codes for CSERQGDYGYTF.

The CDR3 nucleotides read TGTGCCAGCAGTTTACGGTCGCACCTGACGGGACAGGGAATCTATGGCTACACCTTC. Protein: CASSLRSHLTGQGIYGYTF. This chain links TRBV28 with TRBJ1-2; 9 bases agree with TRBD1. Looked up from germline, CDR1 is MDHEN and CDR2 is SYDVKM. The CDR3 consists of 19 residues. J lost 4 bases, V lost 2 bases, and 17 bases had no gene match.

This clone was seen more than once but under ten times. The chain recombines TRBV21-1 with TRBJ1-5; the listed D gene, TRBD1, was not tested against the DNA. TRBV21-1 is given as a pseudogene. There are 16 residues in the CDR3. CDR3 coding DNA: TGTGCCAGCAGCAAAGTTCATGGACATAGCAATCAGCCCCAGCATTTT. Its translation is CASSKVHGHSNQPQHF.

Of note for this clone: The same CDR3 also results from other DNA sequences found in this sample. The V and J genes are TRBV20-1 and TRBJ2-7; D is uncertain. The V end lost 6 bases, the J end lost 2 bases, and 5 bases lay between the germline ends. The CDR3 is made up of 10 amino acids. Germline values: CDR1 DFQATT, CDR2 SNEGSKA (reference sequence). The CDR3: CSAGPYEQYF. CDR3 DNA sequence: TGCAGTGCCGGGCCCTACGAGCAGTACTTC.

CDR3 sequence (DNA): TGCGCCAGCAGCTTGGGGACAGCTGGATCGGAAAAACTGTTTTTT. It encodes CASSLGTAGSEKLFF. This chain links TRBV5-1 with TRBJ1-4, with D possibly matching TRBD1 (6 bases). There are 15 residues in the CDR3. Between the trimmed V and J ends, which lost 0 bases and 8 bases, there was a span of 14 bases. Germline V lookup: CDR1 SGHRS, CDR2 YFSETQ. The whole variable domain, filled in from reference TRBV5-1 and TRBJ1-4, reads KAGVTQTPRYLIKTRGQQVTLSCSPISGHRSVSWYQQTPGQGLQFLFEYFSETQRNKGNFPGRFSGRQFSNSRSEMNVSTLELGDSALYLCASSLGTAGSEKLFFGSGTQLSVL.

Of note for this clone: One end of the junction fails to match germline, which may point to a read error. This chain joins TRBV19 and TRBJ1-1; D uncertain. Germline V lookup: CDR1 LNHDA, CDR2 SQIVND (reference sequence). CDR3 size: 17 residues. Here the CDR3 DNA reads TGTGCCAGTAGCATAGACACCTCTCGGGCCCTGAACACTGAAGCTTTCTTT. This translates into CASSIDTSRALNTEAFF.

The chain joins TRBV9 to TRBJ2-1, with D maybe TRBD1 (5 bases). The CDR3 spans 19 residues. The ends were cut back, 2 bases at V and 0 bases at J, with 21 bases in the middle. Germline V gene lookup returns CDR1 SGDLS and CDR2 YYNGEE. For the CDR3, the DNA is TGTGCCAGCAGCGTCCCTAAGAAGGGGATTCATAGCTCCTACAATGAGCAGTTCTTC. It is translated as CASSVPKKGIHSSYNEQFF.

This rearrangement joins TRBV5-1 to TRBJ2-5; D gene uncertain. The CDR3 runs to 15 residues. CDR1 SGHRS and CDR2 YFSETQ come from the germline V gene. With 4 bases removed from V and 1 base from J, the gap between germline ends came to 14 bases. The CDR3 is CASSELDGFQETQYF. The CDR3 bases are TGCGCCAGCAGCGAACTGGACGGATTCCAAGAGACCCAGTACTTC.

This chain links TRBV4-3 with TRBJ1-4; no firm D call. V gave up 2 bases and J gave up 8 bases, with 6 bases separating them. CDR1 is LGHNA and CDR2 is YSLEER in the germline V gene. The length of the CDR3 is 12 residues. The CDR3 protein is CASSQIREKLFF. DNA for the CDR3: TGCGCCAGCAGCCAAATCAGAGAAAAACTGTTTTTT.

The chain links TRBV7-6 to TRBJ2-3, with 14 bases aligning to TRBD2. The CDR3 consists of 16 residues. V trimming: 4 bases; J trimming: 5 bases; junction bases outside the gene matches: 5. CDR1 is SGHVS, CDR2 FNYEAQ, per germline. CDR3 nucleotide sequence: TGTGCCAGCAGCTCCGGACTAGCGGGAGGCGGAGATACGCAGTATTTT. Its translation: CASSSGLAGGGDTQYF.

There are a few counts of this clone. The chain uses TRBV6-1 and TRBJ1-5, with D possibly TRBD1 on 6 matching bases. Germline values: CDR1 MNHNS, CDR2 SASEGT. This CDR3 region has 13 residues. Trimming removed 6 bases from V and 5 bases from J, with 11 bases in between. The CDR3 is CASSGQSDQPQHF. The CDR3 DNA sequence: TGTGCCAGCAGCGGACAGTCCGATCAGCCCCAGCATTTT.

This chain links TRBV6-4 with TRBJ2-3; D unclear. Trimming removed 2 bases from V and 2 bases from J, with 5 bases in between. The CDR3 sequence is 13 residues long. Germline CDR1 reads MRHNA; CDR2 reads SNTAGT. CDR3 coding DNA: TGTGCCAGCAGTGACACTGTCACAGATACGCAGTATTTT. Protein product: CASSDTVTDTQYF.

The rearrangement joins TRBV27 to TRBJ2-2, with D unresolved. Germline CDR1 MNHEY, CDR2 SMNVEV (reference sequence). V lost 3 bases, J lost 2 bases, and 13 bases lay in between. The CDR3 is 16 residues long. CDR3 DNA sequence: TGTGCCAGCAGTTTCGGACGGCTTAAAAACACCGGGGAGCTGTTTTTT. Amino acids: CASSFGRLKNTGELFF.

This sequence joins TRBV25-1 and TRBJ1-2; no definite D call. From germline, CDR1 is MGHDK and CDR2 SYGVNS. Trimming took off 4 bases at V and 7 bases at J, with 16 bases between the two ends. There are 14 residues in the CDR3. The CDR3 is CASSGEDEVGGYTF. CDR3 coding DNA: TGTGCCAGCAGTGGTGAGGACGAAGTGGGTGGCTACACCTTC.

The rearrangement joins TRBV28 to TRBJ2-4, with no clear D. The germline V and J ends were trimmed by 3 bases and 0 bases, with 15 bases remaining between them. Germline CDR1 is MDHEN and CDR2 is SYDVKM. The CDR3 loop spans 17 amino acids. The CDR3 DNA follows: TGTGCCAGCAGTTTCCTTGACTGGGGTATAGCCAAAAACATTCAGTACTTC. Residues: CASSFLDWGIAKNIQYF. The variable domain in full, completed from reference TRBV28 and TRBJ2-4, reads DVKVTQSSRYLVKRTGEKVFLECVQDMDHENMFWYRQDPGLGLRLIYFSYDVKMKEKGDIPEGYSVSREKKERFSLILESASTNQTSMYLCASSFLDWGIAKNIQYFGAGTRLSVL.

The rearrangement links TRBV10-2 to TRBJ2-1; D ambiguous. The CDR3 length is 16 residues. Germline V gives CDR1 WSHSY, CDR2 SAAADI. The V end was cut by 0 bases, the J end by 4 bases, with 13 bases between. The CDR3 DNA is TGCGCCAGCAGTGAGTCGAGGCTAGTTAGGTACAATGAGCAGTTCTTC. It encodes CASSESRLVRYNEQFF.

The sample holds a few counts of this clone. The chain has TRBV2 and TRBJ2-1; TRBD1 might be the D (5 bases). V lost 4 bases, J lost 3 bases, and 13 bases lay in between. The CDR3 is 15 residues long. Germline V gene data show CDR1 as SNHLY and CDR2 as FYNNEI. The DNA of the CDR3 is TGTGCCAGCAGTGCAGGGAATCAGTTCTACAATGAGCAGTTCTTC. Translated: CASSAGNQFYNEQFF.

V usage is TRBV19 and J usage is TRBJ1-4; D possibly corresponds to TRBD1 (6 bases). The CDR3 runs 18 residues. CDR1 and CDR2 (germline): LNHDA, SQIVND (reference sequence). Trimming shortened V by 3 bases and J by 0 bases, and 17 bases separated the two germline ends. The CDR3 DNA sequence: TGTGCCAGTAGTATGTTTGGGAGGGGGGCTGCAACTAATGAAAAACTGTTTTTT. Its protein is CASSMFGRGAATNEKLFF.

The gene calls are TRBV11-2 and TRBJ2-1; a possible D gene is TRBD2 (6 bases). Trimming removed 3 bases from V and 3 bases from J, with 6 bases in between. Per germline, CDR1 SGHAT and CDR2 FQNNGV. CDR3 length: 13 amino acids. The CDR3 coding sequence is TGTGCCAGCAGCTTGCGGGACTACAATGAGCAGTTCTTC. Its translation is CASSLRDYNEQFF.

CDR3 bases: TGTGCCAGCAGCGTAGTATATGGTGGGAGCGACTACGAGCAGTACTTC. Translation gives CASSVVYGGSDYEQYF. V is TRBV9 and J is TRBJ2-7, with a possible D match to TRBD2 (5 bases). CDR1 is SGDLS, CDR2 YYNGEE, per germline. The CDR3 has 16 amino acids. V was cut by 0 bases and J by 3 bases, with 16 bases left in between. Full variable domain (rest looked up from reference TRBV9 and TRBJ2-7): DSGVTQTPKHLITATGQRVTLRCSPRSGDLSVYWYQQSLDQGLQFLIQYYNGEERAKGNILERFSAQQFPDLHSELNLSSLELGDSALYFCASSVVYGGSDYEQYFGPGTRLTVT.

This CDR3 is CASSRATAGFSNTEAFF. In nucleotides, the CDR3 is TGCGCCAGCAGCCGAGCGACGGCGGGCTTTTCGAACACTGAAGCTTTCTTT. This chain uses TRBV4-3 with TRBJ1-1; D is unresolved. V was clipped by 4 bases and J by 1 base, with 19 bases between them. Germline V lookup: CDR1 LGHNA, CDR2 YSLEER. CDR3 length equals 17 residues.

The chain carries TRBV5-8 and TRBJ2-2; 10 positions match TRBD1. The CDR3 length is 15 residues. Germline lookup yields CDR1 SGHTS and CDR2 YDEGEE. V lost 3 bases to trimming and J lost 4 bases; unmatched junction nucleotides: 3. Written as DNA, the CDR3 is TGTGCCAGCAGCTCCGGGACAGGGGTCACCGGGGAGCTGTTTTTT. This translates into CASSSGTGVTGELFF.